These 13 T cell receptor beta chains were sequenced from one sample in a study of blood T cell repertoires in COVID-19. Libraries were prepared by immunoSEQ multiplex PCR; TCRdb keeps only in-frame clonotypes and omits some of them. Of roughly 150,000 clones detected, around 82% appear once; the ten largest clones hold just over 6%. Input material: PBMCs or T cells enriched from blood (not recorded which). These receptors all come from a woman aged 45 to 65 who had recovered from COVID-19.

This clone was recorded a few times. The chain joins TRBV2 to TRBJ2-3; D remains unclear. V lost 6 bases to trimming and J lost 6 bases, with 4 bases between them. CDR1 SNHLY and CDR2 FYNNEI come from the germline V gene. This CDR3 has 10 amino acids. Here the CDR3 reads CASSYDTQYF. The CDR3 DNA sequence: TGTGCCAGCAGCTATGATACGCAGTATTTT.

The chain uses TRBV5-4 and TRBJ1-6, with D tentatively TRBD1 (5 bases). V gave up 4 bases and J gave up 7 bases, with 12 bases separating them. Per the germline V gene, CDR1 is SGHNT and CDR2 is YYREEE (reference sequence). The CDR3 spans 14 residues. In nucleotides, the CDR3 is TGTGCCAGCAGCCCCATCGACAGAAATTCACCCCTCCACTTT. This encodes CASSPIDRNSPLHF.

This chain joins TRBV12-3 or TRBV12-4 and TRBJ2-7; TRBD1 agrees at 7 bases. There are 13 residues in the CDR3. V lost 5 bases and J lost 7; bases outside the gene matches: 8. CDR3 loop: CASSRNRGREQYF. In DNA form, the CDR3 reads TGTGCCAGCAGTCGCAACAGGGGTCGGGAGCAGTACTTC.

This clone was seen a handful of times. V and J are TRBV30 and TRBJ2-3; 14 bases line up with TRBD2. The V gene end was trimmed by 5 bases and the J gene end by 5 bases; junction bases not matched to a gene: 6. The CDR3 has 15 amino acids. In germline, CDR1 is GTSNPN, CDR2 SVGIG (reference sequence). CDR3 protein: CAWDGTSGGIDTQYF. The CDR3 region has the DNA TGTGCCTGGGATGGGACTAGCGGGGGAATAGATACGCAGTATTTT. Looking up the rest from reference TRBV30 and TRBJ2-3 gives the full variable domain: SQTIHQWPATLVQPVGSPLSLECTVEGTSNPNLYWYRQAAGRGLQLLFYSVGIGQISSEVPQNLSASRPQDRQFILSSKKLLLSDSGFYLCAWDGTSGGIDTQYFGPGTRLTVL.

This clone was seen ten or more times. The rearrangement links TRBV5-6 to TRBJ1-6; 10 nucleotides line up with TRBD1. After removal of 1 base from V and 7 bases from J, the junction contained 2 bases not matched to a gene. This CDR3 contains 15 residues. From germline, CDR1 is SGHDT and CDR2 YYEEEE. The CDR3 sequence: CASSLLGQGNSPLHF. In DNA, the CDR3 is TGTGCCAGCAGCTTGCTGGGACAGGGGAATTCACCCCTCCACTTT. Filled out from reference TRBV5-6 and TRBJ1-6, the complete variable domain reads DAGVTQSPTHLIKTRGQQVTLRCSPKSGHDTVSWYQQALGQGPQFIFQYYEEEERQRGNFPDRFSGHQFPNYSSELNVNALLLGDSALYLCASSLLGQGNSPLHFGNGTRLTVT.

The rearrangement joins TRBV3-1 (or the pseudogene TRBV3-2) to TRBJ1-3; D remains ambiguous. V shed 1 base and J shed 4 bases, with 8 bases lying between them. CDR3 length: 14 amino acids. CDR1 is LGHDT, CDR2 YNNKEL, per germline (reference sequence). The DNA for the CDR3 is TGTGCCAGCAGCCAAGTGGGGAGGGGAAACACCATATATTTT. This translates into CASSQVGRGNTIYF.

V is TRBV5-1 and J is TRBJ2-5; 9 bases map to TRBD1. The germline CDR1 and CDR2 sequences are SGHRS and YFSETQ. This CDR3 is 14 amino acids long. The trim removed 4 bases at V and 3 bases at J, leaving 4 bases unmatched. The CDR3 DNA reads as TGCGCCAGCAGCACAAGACAGGGGGAAGAGACCCAGTACTTC. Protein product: CASSTRQGEETQYF.

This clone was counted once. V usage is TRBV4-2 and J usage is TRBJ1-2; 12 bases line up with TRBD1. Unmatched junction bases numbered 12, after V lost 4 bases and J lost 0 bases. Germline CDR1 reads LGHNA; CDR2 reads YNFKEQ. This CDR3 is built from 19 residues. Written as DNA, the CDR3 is TGTGCCAGCAGCCTAGAAATTACCGGGACAGGGGGCCCTAACTATGGCTACACCTTC. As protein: CASSLEITGTGGPNYGYTF.

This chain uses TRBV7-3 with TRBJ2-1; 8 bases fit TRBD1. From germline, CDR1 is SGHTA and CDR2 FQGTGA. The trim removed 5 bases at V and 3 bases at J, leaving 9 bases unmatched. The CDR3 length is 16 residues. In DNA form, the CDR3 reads TGTGCCAGCAGCCGCTCTACAGGGGGGAACTACAATGAGCAGTTCTTC. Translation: CASSRSTGGNYNEQFF.

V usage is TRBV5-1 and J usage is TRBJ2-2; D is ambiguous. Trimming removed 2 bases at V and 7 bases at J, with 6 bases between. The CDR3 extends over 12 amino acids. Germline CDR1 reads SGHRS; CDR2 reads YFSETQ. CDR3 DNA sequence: TGCGCCAGCAGCTTCGAGGTCGGGGAGCTGTTTTTT. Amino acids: CASSFEVGELFF.

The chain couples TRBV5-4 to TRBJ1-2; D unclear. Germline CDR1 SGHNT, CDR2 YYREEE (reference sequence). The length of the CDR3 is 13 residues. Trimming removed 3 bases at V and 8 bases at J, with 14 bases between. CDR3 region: CASSWPGMGGYTF. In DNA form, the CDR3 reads TGTGCCAGCAGCTGGCCGGGGATGGGCGGCTACACCTTC.

CDR3 sequence reads: CASSPKQGGLQETQYF. DNA for the CDR3: TGCGCCAGCAGCCCAAAACAGGGGGGGCTCCAAGAGACCCAGTACTTC. This chain links TRBV5-1 with TRBJ2-5; weak D call: TRBD1 (8 bases). Germline values: CDR1 SGHRS, CDR2 YFSETQ. The CDR3 spans 16 residues. Trimming pared 4 bases from V and 1 base from J, leaving 17 bases between.

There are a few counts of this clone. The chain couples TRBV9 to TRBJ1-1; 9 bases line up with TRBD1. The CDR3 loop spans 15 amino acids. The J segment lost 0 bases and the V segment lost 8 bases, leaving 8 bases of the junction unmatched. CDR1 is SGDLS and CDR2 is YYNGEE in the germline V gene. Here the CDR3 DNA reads TGTGCCAGTTCCGGGACAGGGCTCATGAACACTGAAGCTTTCTTT. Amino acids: CASSGTGLMNTEAFF.